One and the same sample provided the 8 T cell receptor beta chains below, sequenced in a study of cytomegalovirus exposure and HLA in healthy donors (dated by TCRdb to the late 2010s). Library method: the immunoSEQ multiplex PCR assay. A mixture of 60 forward primers for TCR Vbeta segments and 13 reverse primers for TCR Jbeta segments was used in the multiplex PCR. In TCRdb, the immuneACCESS table is reduced to in-frame sequences with V and J assigned. These tables do not hold every clone; where another copy was compared, an unresolved V gene accounts for under half, and the others remain unexplained. Present in this sample are about 100,000 clones, around 81% of which were seen just once. The biggest ten clones account for less than 4.5% of the sample. The material sequenced was PBMCs. The origin of the receptors is a woman aged 70-85 years in good health and CMV-seropositive.

The chain links TRBV18 to TRBJ1-2, with D unresolved. Germline V CDR1 and CDR2: KGHSH, LQKENI. The CDR3 covers 15 residues. Trimming took 3 bases from V and 4 from J, leaving 15 bases between them. The CDR3 here is CASSPGTPRTYGYTF. CDR3 DNA: TGTGCCAGCTCACCCGGTACGCCGCGTACCTATGGCTACACCTTC.

The chain couples TRBV12-5 to TRBJ2-2; D remains unclear. Trimming cost V 2 bases and J 5 bases, with 9 bases left between them. The germline V gene encodes CDR1 LGHNT and CDR2 FRNRAP. The CDR3 extends over 14 amino acids. The CDR3 reads CASGLSTTTGELFF. DNA for the CDR3: TGTGCTAGTGGTTTGTCCACCACTACCGGGGAGCTGTTTTTT.

The rearrangement joins TRBV18 to TRBJ1-3; D gene uncertain. The CDR3 loop spans 14 amino acids. Germline V lookup: CDR1 KGHSH, CDR2 LQKENI. Trimming left V 6 bases short and J 2 bases short, with 11 bases between. Written as DNA, the CDR3 is TGTGCCAGCTCCCCGGCGGCCACTGGAAACACCATATATTTT. Translated, it gives CASSPAATGNTIYF.

The rearrangement links TRBV27 to TRBJ1-5; 11 bases match TRBD1. The CDR3 spans 18 residues. The J segment lost 6 bases and the V segment lost 1 base, leaving 11 bases of the junction unmatched. Germline lookup yields CDR1 MNHEY and CDR2 SMNVEV (reference sequence). The CDR3 coding sequence is TGTGCCAGCAGTTTATTTTCGGACAGGGGGCGGCGGATTCAGCCCCAGCATTTT. It encodes CASSLFSDRGRRIQPQHF.

V and J are TRBV5-6 and TRBJ2-3; 11 positions match TRBD2. This CDR3 comprises 17 residues. V shed 0 bases and J 6 bases; nucleotides not matched to a gene: 9. Germline lookup yields CDR1 SGHDT and CDR2 YYEEEE. The CDR3 DNA is TGTGCCAGCAGCTTGGAAGGTAGCGGGAGGGTCAAGGATACGCAGTATTTT. Its protein product is CASSLEGSGRVKDTQYF.

This CDR3 reads CASSGTSGRETQYF. In DNA, the CDR3 is TGTGCCAGCAGCGGGACTAGCGGGAGAGAGACCCAGTACTTC. The chain joins TRBV5-6 to TRBJ2-5; 14 positions agree with TRBD2. Trimming at V came to 4 bases and at J to 4 bases, leaving 0 bases not matched to a gene. CDR1 and CDR2 from the germline V gene are SGHDT and YYEEEE. This CDR3 has 14 amino acids.

This chain uses TRBV11-3 with TRBJ2-3; TRBD1 is a possible D gene (5 bases). The germline V and J ends were trimmed by 5 bases and 4 bases, with 10 bases remaining between them. This CDR3 contains 13 residues. The V gene's germline CDR1 is SGHNT and CDR2 YENEEA. CDR3 sequence reads: CASSLQGPDTQYF. CDR3 coding DNA: TGTGCCAGCAGCCTCCAGGGCCCAGATACGCAGTATTTT.

Only a few counts were recorded for this clone. This rearrangement joins TRBV6-5 to TRBJ1-1; 10 bases agree with TRBD1. V was clipped by 0 bases and J by 3 bases; unmatched bases: 4. The CDR3 runs 16 residues. The germline CDR1 and CDR2 sequences are MNHEY and SVGAGI. CDR3 in DNA: TGTGCCAGCAGTTACTCGAGGACAGGGGGTGACACTGAAGCTTTCTTT. Its protein is CASSYSRTGGDTEAFF.